Listed below are T cell receptor beta chains from one sample, sequenced in a study of tumor-infiltrating lymphocytes in glioblastoma multiforme. TCRdb reprocessed the multiplex PCR reads via MiXCR and lists one record per CDR3 protein. The profile covers 20,000 or so distinct CDR3 sequences, with around 72% appearing a single time and around a sixth taken by the ten largest. The sequenced sample was peripheral blood. The source is a male donor with glioblastoma. Each CDR3 is given with its conserved first and last residue.

V	J	CDR3
TRBV29-1	TRBJ2-1	CSVDWRNNEQFF
TRBV29-1	TRBJ2-1	CSVDSERRFNEQFF
TRBV5-5	TRBJ2-1	CASSFRFQSSYNEQFF
TRBV29-1	TRBJ2-1	CSVGWNEQFF
TRBV20-1	TRBJ2-3	CSGPGGGAVGTQYF
TRBV11-2	TRBJ2-3	CASSLQGMADTQYF
TRBV20-1	TRBJ2-7	CSASRGGGIEQYF
TRBV7-9	TRBJ2-1	CASSFEGRGLNEQFF
TRBV11-2	TRBJ2-3	CASTSSTDTQYF
TRBV30	TRBJ1-3	CAWSLGGGGNTIYF
TRBV6-5	TRBJ1-6	CASSYSTLGNNSPLHF
TRBV11-3	TRBJ2-1	CASSLETFHEQFF
TRBV6-1	TRBJ1-1	CASSRPGQGTTEAFF
TRBV6-5	TRBJ2-7	CASSQGRGSYEQYF
TRBV2	TRBJ2-2	CASSERKSGELFF
TRBV28	TRBJ1-1	CASSSWRGNTEAFF
TRBV6-5	TRBJ1-6	CASRRTGTGGGSPLHF
TRBV11-2	TRBJ1-3	CAGSRNAVNTIYF
TRBV11-2	TRBJ2-1	CASSLRREGFHEQFF
TRBV11-2	TRBJ2-7	CASSLESGLGPTYKQYF
TRBV20-1	TRBJ2-1	CSARNGLEVDEQFF
TRBV11-2	TRBJ2-2	CVSCLAGFTGELFF
TRBV6-1	TRBJ2-3	CASSGGTATSTDTQYF
TRBV11-2	TRBJ2-5	CASSLAIGREETQYF
TRBV11-2	TRBJ2-1	CASSPGLACGAERFF
TRBV5-1	TRBJ2-1	CASSHGLAGPIYNEQFF
TRBV11-2	TRBJ2-5	CASSIPRDSLRETQYF
TRBV5-1	TRBJ2-1	CASSPGLIEQFF
TRBV6-5	TRBJ2-2	CASSYGTGTGEAGEPFF
TRBV20-1	TRBJ2-1	CNARDLSLAGDYSYNEQFF
TRBV11-2	TRBJ2-7	CASRSRAYEQYF
TRBV30	TRBJ1-6	CAWKKWLPGNSPLHF
TRBV7-9	TRBJ2-1	CASSLYIAGGYYNERFF
TRBV29-1	TRBJ2-1	CSAGSDYLNGQFF
TRBV12-3/TRBV12-4	TRBJ2-7	CASSLRPGEQYF
TRBV20-1	TRBJ1-5	CGVGTGGFNQPQHF
TRBV29-1	TRBJ2-7	CSVDGTGGDEQYF
TRBV11-3	TRBJ2-7	CASSLSMGYEQYF
TRBV11-2	TRBJ1-1	CASSLLRQGLDTEAFF
TRBV4-1	TRBJ2-5	CASSSQGKALEETQYF
TRBV11-2	TRBJ1-5	CASSGGINQPQHF
TRBV20-1	TRBJ1-6	CSAARSGDRGSPLHF
TRBV29-1	TRBJ2-1	CSVEDQDRSSYNEQFF
TRBV6-1	TRBJ2-3	CASSEGFGTDTQYF
TRBV5-1	TRBJ1-1	CASNSGTEGTEAFF
TRBV29-1	TRBJ2-1	CIVENPQSWGSPLERENEQFF
TRBV11-3	TRBJ2-5	CASSLDGSTETQYF
TRBV29-1	TRBJ2-7	CRVGMDEQYF
TRBV19	TRBJ1-6	CASSINWDSYNSPLHF
TRBV20-1	TRBJ2-3	CSASGSSDTQYF
TRBV28	TRBJ2-7	CASTPTGGRIEQYF
TRBV7-9	TRBJ1-1	CASSRASGQRTEAFF
TRBV6-2/TRBV6-3	TRBJ2-1	CASRDKNNNEQFF
TRBV11-2	TRBJ2-6	CVSSYTKWSGANVLTF